This T cell receptor beta chain was found in a study of long-term antiretroviral therapy in people with HIV (dated 2022 in TCRdb). Background for the entire study: The earliest samples were collected roughly a decade before the 2015 WHO recommendation for immediate ART, at a time when ART was usually postponed until CD4 counts fell. Test extractions of a monoclonal T-cell line alongside about 35 polyclonal samples showed no cross-contamination during QIAcube processing. This retrospective serial study examined whether starting ART and sustained HIV suppression were associated with changes in the composition and diversity of the TRB repertoire in peripheral blood. Of the approximately 30 participants with HIV, some 12 were female. A total of 192 cryopreserved PBMC samples were contributed to the cohort by 30 adults with confirmed HIV infection, with samples collected serially over a mean of approximately six years (range 1-12). The paper's findings and limits, for the study overall: The samples span the years 2004 to 2017, and the ART regimens used at that time may not be as effective as current regimens. Because cell numbers in pre-ART samples were limited, unsorted PBMC were profiled instead of sorted CD4+ and CD8+ T cells. At every time point, the repertoire was dominated by expanded TRB clones first identified before ART initiation, although this dominance fluctuated and, in many PLHIV, declined after ART. A significant increase in TRB diversity was found to be associated with ART initiation, although TRB diversity was observed to remain significantly below that of transplant donor controls even after long-term ART. No data were available on ART adherence, viral resistance or therapy changes, limiting inferences about post-ART repertoire changes. CDR3 length ranges in HIV repertoires were narrower than in controls, and network structure suggested an antigen-experienced repertoire with only a slight naive shift after ART. Because PBMC availability was limited, only the TCR beta chain was sequenced, with no alpha chain pairing.

Participants were included only if at least one PBMC sample before ART initiation and at least two post-ART samples were available. Treatment was received in the United States of America by all participants with HIV. Before DNA extraction, cryopreserved samples of 1-10 million PBMC were thawed and then washed. At the time of the earliest PBMC sample, participants with HIV were aged between roughly 20 and 60 years. Per participant, PBMC samples came from 1-4 timepoints prior to ART initiation and 2-8 timepoints following ART initiation, for a median of 7 samples. For every participant, serial HIV viral load, CD4+ T-cell count, ART history and demographic data were obtained. A Qiagen kit on a QIAcube was used to extract genomic DNA from unsorted PBMC, with samples processed in batches of 12. About this clone itself: This receptor's antigen is unknown. No much larger clone exists at a distance of one base, and base qualities are not known.

At the junction V is shortened by 4 bases and J by 0 bases; bases outside the gene matches: 9. The germline V gene encodes CDR1 MGHRA and CDR2 YSYEKL. The CDR3 has 17 amino acids, counting the end cysteine and phenylalanine. Here the CDR3 DNA is all that survives: 51 bases in frame from base 1. The immunoSEQ hsTCRB v3.0 assay was used at survey level resolution for TRB variable region sequencing. TRB sequencing targeted a depth of 40,000-50,000 T-cell genomes per sample. An Illumina MiSeq with a v3 150-cycle kit was used to sequence the pooled TRB libraries. The study's own analysis went as follows. Repertoire analysis ran in R within a reproducible Nextflow workflow covering QC, data transformation and analysis. LymphoSeq2, an R package for exploring AIRR-Seq data, was used to implement custom analyses. Four samples that yielded fewer than 5000 total TRB sequences were excluded, so that approximately 200 HIV repertoires were analyzed. Of the roughly 190 retained HIV repertoires, 59 were collected before and 129 after ART initiation. Repertoires were downsampled to 5000 TRB nucleotide sequences, and summary statistics were averaged over 100 downsampling iterations. Only TRB sequences with CDR3 regions of at least seven amino acids were retained for analysis. A Shannon entropy-derived clonality score and the Gini coefficient were used to measure diversity. In the repertoire networks, any two of the top 5000 CDR3 amino acid sequences were connected whenever the two sequences differed by an edit distance of one. Antigen specificity groups and MHC restriction were predicted for TRB CDR3 amino acid sequences with GLIPH2. To flag known associations with CMV, EBV, HIV or tissue antigens, CDR3 amino acid sequences were compared against VDJdb and McPAS-TCR. Pre-ART, post-ART and control groups were compared with Wilcoxon signed-rank tests and Holm-Bonferroni correction. The table was pulled from immuneACCESS by TCRdb, which kept in-frame rearrangements only. Such tables lose some clones; where checked, under half of the loss comes from unresolved V genes, and the rest has no known cause. The D gene and trimming were derived from the DNA, and the V and J assignments and clone size from that table. Within this sample are about 14,000 clones, with 76% of them counted one time only. The top ten constitute 25% to 35% of the sample.

The chain is encoded by TRBV4-1 joined to TRBJ1-1, with TRBD1 matching 9 junction bases. Specimen: unsorted PBMCs, collected 3.1 years after starting antiretroviral therapy. This TCR came from a man aged 35 to 55 with HIV. The DNA is as follows: TGCGCCAGCAGCCCCATTGGACAGGGGAACATGAACACTGAAGCTTTCTTT. Its protein reads: CASSPIGQGNMNTEAFF.